The present T cell receptor beta chain was sequenced within a study of T cell responses to AZD1222 COVID-19 vaccine. Assay used: immunoSEQ multiplex PCR; TCRdb lists only in-frame clones, some missing. The sample lists tens of thousands of clones; 75% to 90% were seen once. The CDR3 extends over 13 amino acids. Germline trimming cut 5 bases from V and 0 bases from J; bases unmatched to any gene: 2. From germline, CDR1 is SQVTM and CDR2 ANQGSEA. Notes on this clone: Its antigen is unidentified.

General study findings and limits: Baseline seropositivity occurred in only 5 to 7 AZD1222 recipients. Donors were chiefly white British, with a greater number of females, and clonal diversity was perhaps underestimated. At 160-218 and 743-854, vaccine-associated CD4 TCRs were dominant, and they spanned spike. After two AZD1222 doses, spike-specific TCR breadth and depth rose versus day 0.

The specimen comprised peripheral blood, sampled on day 0 of AZD1222 vaccination. The TCR comes from an adult in good health. V and J are TRBV29-1 and TRBJ1-2, with 8 bases lining up with TRBD1. CDR3 residues: CSVLQGANYGYTF. The CDR3 DNA is TGCAGCGTTCTACAGGGGGCTAACTATGGCTACACCTTC.